Here is one T cell receptor beta chain with its context. The target antigen is unknown. Only in-frame clones appear in the TCRdb table, and some are missing; sequencing was by immunoSEQ multiplex PCR. This sample has around 30,000 clones, with over 90% found just once. The junction had 15 bases not matched to a gene; V was cut back by 2 bases and J by 5 bases. The germline V gene encodes CDR1 MNHNS and CDR2 SASEGT. CDR3 length: 18 amino acids. Genomic DNA came from blood conventional CD4+ T cells gated CD25-low CD127-high. The source of the sample is a study of regulatory and conventional T cells in RAG deficiency. Points from the study as a whole: In Omenn syndrome, Treg and Tconv repertoires overlapped >75%.

This sample also belongs to another study, concerning regulatory T cells. From that report: Amplification used 52 TRBV primers and 13 TRBJ primers.

This sequence joins TRBV6-1 and TRBJ2-3, with 8 bases that match TRBD1. This receptor was identified in a human donor in good health. Sequencing used CD25- CD4+ T cells sorted from blood. The CDR3 DNA sequence: TGTGCCAGCAGTGAATTAAGCGTGGGCAGGGGGCGAGAAGATACGCAGTATTTT. It is translated as CASSELSVGRGREDTQYF.